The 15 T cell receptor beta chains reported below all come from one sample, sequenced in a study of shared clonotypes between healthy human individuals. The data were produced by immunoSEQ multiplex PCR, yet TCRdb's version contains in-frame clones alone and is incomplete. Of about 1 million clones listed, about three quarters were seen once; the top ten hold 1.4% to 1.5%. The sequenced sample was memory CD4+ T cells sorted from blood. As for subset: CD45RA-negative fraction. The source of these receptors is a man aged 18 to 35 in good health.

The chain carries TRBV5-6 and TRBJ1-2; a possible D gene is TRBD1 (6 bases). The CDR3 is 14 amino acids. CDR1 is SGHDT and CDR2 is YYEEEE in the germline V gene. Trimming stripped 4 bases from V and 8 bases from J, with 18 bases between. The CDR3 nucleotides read TGTGCCAGCAGCCAGAAGGGGGGGGCTGGCGGCTACACCTTC. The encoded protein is CASSQKGGAGGYTF.

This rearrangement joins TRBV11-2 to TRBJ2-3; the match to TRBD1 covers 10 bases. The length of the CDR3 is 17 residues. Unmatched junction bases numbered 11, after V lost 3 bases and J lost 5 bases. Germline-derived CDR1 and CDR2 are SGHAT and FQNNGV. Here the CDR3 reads CASSFDYPGTGEDTQYF. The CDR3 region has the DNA TGTGCCAGCAGCTTCGATTACCCCGGGACAGGGGAAGATACGCAGTATTTT. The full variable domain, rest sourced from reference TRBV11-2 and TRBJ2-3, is EAGVAQSPRYKIIEKRQSVAFWCNPISGHATLYWYQQILGQGPKLLIQFQNNGVVDDSQLPKDRFSAERLKGVDSTLKIQPAKLEDSAVYLCASSFDYPGTGEDTQYFGPGTRLTVL.

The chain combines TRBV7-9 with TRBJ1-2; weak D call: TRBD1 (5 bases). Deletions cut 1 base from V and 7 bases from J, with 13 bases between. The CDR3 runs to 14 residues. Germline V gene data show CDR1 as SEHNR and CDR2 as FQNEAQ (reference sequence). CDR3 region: CASSLEVADSGYTF. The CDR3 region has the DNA TGTGCCAGCAGCTTAGAGGTGGCTGACAGTGGCTACACCTTC.

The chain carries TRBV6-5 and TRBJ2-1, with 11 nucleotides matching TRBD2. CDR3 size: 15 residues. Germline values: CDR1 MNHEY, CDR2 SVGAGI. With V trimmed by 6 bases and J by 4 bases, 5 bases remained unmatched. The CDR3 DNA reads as TGTGCCAGCAGCCGTGCTAGCGGGGGGTACAATGAGCAGTTCTTC. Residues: CASSRASGGYNEQFF.

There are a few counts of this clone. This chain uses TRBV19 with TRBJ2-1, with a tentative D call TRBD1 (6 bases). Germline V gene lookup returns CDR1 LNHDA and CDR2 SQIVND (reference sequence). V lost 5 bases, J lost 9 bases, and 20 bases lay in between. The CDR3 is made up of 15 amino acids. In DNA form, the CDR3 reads TGTGCCAGTAGTCCAGTAGGGGGAGCTAAGGCTGAGCAGTTCTTC. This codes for CASSPVGGAKAEQFF.

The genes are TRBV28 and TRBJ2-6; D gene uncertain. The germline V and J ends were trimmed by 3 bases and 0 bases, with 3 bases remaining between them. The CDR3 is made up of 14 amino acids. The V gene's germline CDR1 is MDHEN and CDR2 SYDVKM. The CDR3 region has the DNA TGTGCCAGCAGTTTTAACTCTGGGGCCAACGTCCTGACTTTC. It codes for CASSFNSGANVLTF.

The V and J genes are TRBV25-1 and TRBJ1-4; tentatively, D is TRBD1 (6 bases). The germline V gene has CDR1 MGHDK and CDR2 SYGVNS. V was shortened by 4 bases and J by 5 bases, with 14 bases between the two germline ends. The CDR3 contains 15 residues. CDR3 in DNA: TGTGCCAGCAGTGCTAACAGGGCCCTGAATGAAAAACTGTTTTTT. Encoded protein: CASSANRALNEKLFF.

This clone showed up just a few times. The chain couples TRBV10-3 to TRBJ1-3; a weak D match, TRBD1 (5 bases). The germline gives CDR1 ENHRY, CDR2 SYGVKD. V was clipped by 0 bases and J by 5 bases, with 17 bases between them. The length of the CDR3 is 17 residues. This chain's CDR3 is CAISESHIREVRNTIYF. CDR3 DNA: TGTGCCATCAGTGAGTCGCACATCAGGGAAGTAAGAAACACCATATATTTT.

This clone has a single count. The CDR3 spells CASSPKESSYEQYF. The CDR3 DNA sequence: TGTGCCAGCTCACCGAAAGAAAGCTCCTACGAGCAGTACTTC. The chain has TRBV18 and TRBJ2-7, with D unclear. Trimming stripped 3 bases from V and 0 bases from J, with 9 bases between. CDR1 is KGHSH and CDR2 is LQKENI in the germline V gene. The CDR3 extends over 14 amino acids.

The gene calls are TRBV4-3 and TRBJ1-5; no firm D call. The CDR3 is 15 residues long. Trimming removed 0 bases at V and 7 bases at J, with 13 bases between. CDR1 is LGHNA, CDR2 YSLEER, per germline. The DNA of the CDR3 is TGCGCCAGCAGCCAAGACCTCCAAGGAGGGCAGCCCCAGCATTTT. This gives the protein CASSQDLQGGQPQHF.

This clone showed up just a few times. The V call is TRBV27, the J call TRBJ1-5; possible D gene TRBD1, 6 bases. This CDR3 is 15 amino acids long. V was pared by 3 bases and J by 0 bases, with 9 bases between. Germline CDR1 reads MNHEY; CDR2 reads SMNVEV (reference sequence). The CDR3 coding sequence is TGTGCCAGCAGTTTTCAGGGGAATAGCAATCAGCCCCAGCATTTT. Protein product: CASSFQGNSNQPQHF.

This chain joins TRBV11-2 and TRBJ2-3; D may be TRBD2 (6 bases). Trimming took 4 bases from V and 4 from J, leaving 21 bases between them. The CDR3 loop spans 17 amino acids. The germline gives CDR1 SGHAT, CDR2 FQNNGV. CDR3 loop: CASSSPFSGTGPDTQYF. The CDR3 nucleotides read TGTGCCAGCAGCTCACCTTTTAGCGGTACGGGCCCAGATACGCAGTATTTT.

CDR3 loop: CASSRQTRQETQYF. DNA of the CDR3: TGTGCCAGCAGCCGTCAGACTAGACAAGAGACCCAGTACTTC. The chain joins TRBV7-2 to TRBJ2-5, with D possibly being TRBD2 (6 bases). Trimming pared 5 bases from V and 2 bases from J, leaving 12 bases between. The CDR3 sequence is 14 residues long. Germline V gene lookup returns CDR1 SGHTA and CDR2 FQGNSA.

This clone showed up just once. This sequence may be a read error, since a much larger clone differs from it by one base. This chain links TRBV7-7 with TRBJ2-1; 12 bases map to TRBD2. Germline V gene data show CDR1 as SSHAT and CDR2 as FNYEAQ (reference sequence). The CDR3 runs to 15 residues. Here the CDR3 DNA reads TGTGCTAGCAGCTTAGGGACTAGCGGGTACAATGAGCAGTTCTTC. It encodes CASSLGTSGYNEQFF.

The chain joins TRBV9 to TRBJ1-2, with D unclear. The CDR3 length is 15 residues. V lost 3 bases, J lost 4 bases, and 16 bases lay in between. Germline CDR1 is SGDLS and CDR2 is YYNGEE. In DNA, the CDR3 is TGTGCCAGCAGCGGCCGATCTTTGGCGGGCTATGGCTACACCTTC. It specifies CASSGRSLAGYGYTF.